The TCR beta chain under discussion was sequenced for a study of blood T cell repertoires in COVID-19. The CDR3 is 17 residues long. V was cut by 5 bases and J by 0 bases, with 14 bases left in between. CDR1 is SGHTA and CDR2 is FQGNSA in the germline V gene. This clone has a handful of counts. Sequenced by immunoSEQ multiplex PCR; TCRdb stores in-frame clones only, minus some. The data hold around 110,000 clones, with about nine tenths observed a single time. This receptor was identified in a human donor with active COVID-19. The donor label of this sample is uncertain. The chain employs TRBV7-2 and TRBJ1-6; unclear D gene. Input material: peripheral blood. This CDR3 is CASSPGLESSYNSPLHF. The CDR3 DNA sequence: TGTGCCAGCAGCCCAGGACTGGAAAGCTCCTATAATTCACCCCTCCACTTT.